The 30 T cell receptor beta chains below were found in one sample sequenced in a study of T cell changes during pregnancy in multiple sclerosis. TCRdb's copy holds only in-frame clones and misses some; the assay was immunoSEQ multiplex PCR. The sample shows over 70,000 clones, around 90% of them seen only once. The sample was peripheral blood, taken in the first trimester of pregnancy. The source is a female donor in good health, enrolled as a control in a pregnancy study.

The chain couples TRBV10-1 to TRBJ2-7, with D possibly TRBD2 on 5 matching bases. V lost 6 bases to trimming and J lost 4 bases, with 16 bases between them. The CDR3 has 14 amino acids. The V gene's germline CDR1 is WNHNN and CDR2 SYGVQD (reference sequence). CDR3 in amino acids: CASREVTDDYEQYF. The CDR3 DNA reads TGCGCCAGCAGGGAGGTGACTGACGATTACGAGCAGTACTTC.

This rearrangement joins TRBV27 to TRBJ1-5, with a weak D call TRBD1 (6 bases). The germline gives CDR1 MNHEY, CDR2 SMNVEV (reference sequence). V dropped 0 bases and J dropped 3 bases, with 9 bases sitting between them. The CDR3 is 15 amino acids. The CDR3 sequence is CASSLSAGANQPQHF. DNA of the CDR3: TGTGCCAGCAGTTTATCGGCAGGGGCCAATCAGCCCCAGCATTTT.

This clone was seen more than once but under ten times. The V and J genes are TRBV11-3 and TRBJ2-1; 10 nucleotides agree with TRBD1. There are 15 residues in the CDR3. Trimming took 4 bases from V and 2 from J; bases not matched to a gene: 2. Looked up from germline, CDR1 is SGHNT and CDR2 is YENEEA. The CDR3 bases are TGTGCCAGCAGCTCAGGGACAGGGGCCTACAATGAGCAGTTCTTC. It encodes CASSSGTGAYNEQFF.

This chain links TRBV13 with TRBJ2-3; 12 positions agree with TRBD1. The CDR3 has 16 amino acids. The germline gives CDR1 PRHDT, CDR2 FYEKMQ (reference sequence). Trimming took 3 bases from V and 0 from J; bases not matched to a gene: 1. The CDR3 loop reads CASSLGQGASTDTQYF. In DNA, the CDR3 is TGTGCCAGCAGCTTGGGACAGGGGGCTAGCACAGATACGCAGTATTTT.

The genes are TRBV7-9 and TRBJ2-7; 9 nucleotides line up with TRBD2. J was trimmed by 5 bases and V by 1 base; bases with no gene match: 15. Germline loops: CDR1 SEHNR, CDR2 FQNEAQ (reference sequence). CDR3 length: 18 amino acids. In DNA, the CDR3 is TGTGCCAGCAGCTTAGTACCGGGCCTCGGGGCGGGGGGGAACGAGCAGTACTTC. This sequence encodes CASSLVPGLGAGGNEQYF. The full variable domain, with the rest looked up from reference TRBV7-9 and TRBJ2-7, is DTGVSQNPRHKITKRGQNVTFRCDPISEHNRLYWYRQTLGQGPEFLTYFQNEAQLEKSRLLSDRFSAERPKGSFSTLEIQRTEQGDSAMYLCASSLVPGLGAGGNEQYFGPGTRLTVT.

This clone was seen once. J is TRBJ2-1 and V is TRBV7-9; the D gene is possibly TRBD1 (6 bases). From germline, CDR1 is SEHNR and CDR2 FQNEAQ (reference sequence). Trimming took 5 bases from V and 4 from J, leaving 15 bases between them. This CDR3 comprises 15 residues. This CDR3 is CASSAGTPLYNEQFF. The DNA of the CDR3 is TGTGCCAGCAGCGCTGGGACACCTCTATACAATGAGCAGTTCTTC.

This clone was detected only once. The chain joins TRBV6-5 to TRBJ2-6, with 7 positions matching TRBD1. Trimming took 7 bases from V and 4 from J; bases not matched to a gene: 7. The CDR3 covers 15 residues. In germline, CDR1 is MNHEY, CDR2 SVGAGI. The CDR3 DNA reads TGTGCCAGCACCAGAGGGGGCGCGGGGGCCAACGTCCTGACTTTC. Amino acid sequence: CASTRGGAGANVLTF.

V usage is TRBV5-4 and J usage is TRBJ1-2, with TRBD1 matching 8 bases. V lost 4 bases and J lost 8; bases outside the gene matches: 7. The CDR3 sequence is 13 residues long. The V gene's germline CDR1 is SGHNT and CDR2 YYREEE (reference sequence). In nucleotides, the CDR3 is TGTGCCAGCAGCCCTGACAGGGGAAACGGCTACACCTTC. It translates to CASSPDRGNGYTF.

The chain couples TRBV11-2 to TRBJ2-3; maybe TRBD1 (6 bases). V lost 5 bases to trimming and J lost 0 bases, with 15 bases between them. The CDR3 is made up of 16 amino acids. The V gene's germline CDR1 is SGHAT and CDR2 FQNNGV. Here the CDR3 DNA reads TGTGCCAGCAGCGTTACAGGGAGTTGGAGCACAGATACGCAGTATTTT. Translating gives CASSVTGSWSTDTQYF.

The chain carries TRBV4-1 and TRBJ2-2; 10 nucleotides match TRBD1. This CDR3 has 16 residues. Germline assignment: CDR1 MGHRA and CDR2 YSYEKL. V gave up 5 bases and J gave up 6 bases; unmatched junction bases: 9. CDR3 loop: CASSRQGAKVPGELFF. CDR3 sequence (DNA): TGCGCCAGCAGCAGACAGGGGGCGAAGGTGCCCGGGGAGCTGTTTTTT.

The genes are TRBV6-6 and TRBJ2-5; 7 bases are a match to TRBD2. Germline lookup yields CDR1 MNHNY and CDR2 SVGAGI (reference sequence). The CDR3 extends over 14 amino acids. V gave up 0 bases and J gave up 5 bases; unmatched junction bases: 3. The CDR3: CASSYSTLAETQYF. CDR3 DNA sequence: TGTGCCAGCAGTTACTCGACACTAGCGGAGACCCAGTACTTC.

This clone came up once. Written as DNA, the CDR3 is TGTGCCAGCAGCTGGACAGGGGGCGGTGGCTACACCTTC. The encoded protein is CASSWTGGGGYTF. The V call is TRBV7-2, the J call TRBJ1-2; 11 bases fit TRBD1. The CDR3 sequence is 13 residues long. V trimming: 4 bases; J trimming: 7 bases; junction bases outside the gene matches: 2. The germline V gene encodes CDR1 SGHTA and CDR2 FQGNSA.

This chain uses TRBV11-3 with TRBJ1-5; weak D call: TRBD1 (5 bases). Germline-derived CDR1 and CDR2 are SGHNT and YENEEA. This CDR3 contains 17 residues. Trimming pared 0 bases from V and 7 bases from J, leaving 19 bases between. The CDR3 nucleotides are TGTGCCAGCAGCTTAGATCTGAAGGAGGGGAATGAGCAGCCCCAGCATTTT. Translation: CASSLDLKEGNEQPQHF.

J is TRBJ1-1 and V is TRBV7-9, with D possibly TRBD1 on 5 matching bases. CDR3 length equals 14 residues. CDR1 SEHNR and CDR2 FQNEAQ come from the germline V gene (reference sequence). V was pared by 5 bases and J by 3 bases, with 13 bases between. This CDR3 reads CASSEGVTHTEAFF. In nucleotides, the CDR3 is TGTGCCAGCAGCGAAGGGGTAACTCACACTGAAGCTTTCTTT.

The chain joins TRBV5-8 to TRBJ2-7; D may be TRBD1 (6 bases). Trimming took off 1 base at V and 5 bases at J, with 10 bases between the two ends. CDR1 SGHTS and CDR2 YDEGEE come from the germline V gene. This CDR3 has 13 residues. Written as DNA, the CDR3 is TGTGCCAGCAGCTTGTTCAGGGGCGACGAGCAGTACTTC. Its translation: CASSLFRGDEQYF.

The rearrangement links TRBV5-6 to TRBJ2-1, with D unresolved. Germline V CDR1 and CDR2: SGHDT, YYEEEE. The CDR3 runs 16 residues. Trimming shortened V by 0 bases and J by 3 bases, and 13 bases separated the two germline ends. For the CDR3, the DNA is TGTGCCAGCAGCTTGGACTCCGAGGCCTACTACAATGAGCAGTTCTTC. This codes for CASSLDSEAYYNEQFF.

V and J are TRBV6-1 and TRBJ2-3; TRBD2 might be the D (5 bases). Trimming removed 8 bases at V and 1 base at J, with 16 bases between. Germline values: CDR1 MNHNS, CDR2 SASEGT. The CDR3 length is 15 residues. CDR3 coding DNA: TGTGCCAGCTCCCGAACGGTCGGGGGCACAGATACGCAGTATTTT. Its translation is CASSRTVGGTDTQYF.

This clone showed up just a few times. J is TRBJ2-7 and V is TRBV20-1; 7 nucleotides align to TRBD1. The CDR3 runs 11 residues. Germline CDR1 reads DFQATT; CDR2 reads SNEGSKA (reference sequence). Trimming cost V 0 bases and J 7 bases; bases outside gene matches: 0. CDR3: CSAREDREQYF. CDR3 DNA: TGCAGTGCTAGAGAGGACAGGGAGCAGTACTTC.

CDR3 bases: TGCGCCAGCAGCCAAACAGTCCGGTCGGAGCAGTACTTC. Residues: CASSQTVRSEQYF. The J gene is TRBJ2-7, the V gene TRBV4-1, with D uncertain. Trimming took 2 bases from V and 7 from J, leaving 12 bases between them. This CDR3 region has 13 residues. The germline V gene has CDR1 MGHRA and CDR2 YSYEKL.

The gene calls are TRBV7-2 and TRBJ2-1, with TRBD1 identical over 9 bases. This CDR3 comprises 15 residues. Per germline, CDR1 SGHTA and CDR2 FQGNSA. V shed 5 bases and J 4 bases; nucleotides not matched to a gene: 6. For the CDR3, the DNA is TGTGCCAGCAGCCTTCGACAGGGGGGTTACAATGAGCAGTTCTTC. It yields the protein CASSLRQGGYNEQFF.

The chain carries TRBV28 and TRBJ2-3; 14 bases match TRBD2. Germline V gives CDR1 MDHEN, CDR2 SYDVKM. The J segment lost 6 bases and the V segment lost 2 bases, leaving 13 bases of the junction unmatched. This CDR3 has 19 amino acids. CDR3 sequence reads: CASSLIGFGTSGRPDTQYF. CDR3 sequence (DNA): TGTGCCAGCAGTTTAATAGGATTCGGGACTAGCGGGAGACCCGATACGCAGTATTTT.

The chain joins TRBV28 to TRBJ2-4, with a weak D call TRBD2 (7 bases). Trimming removed 3 bases from V and 11 bases from J, with 14 bases in between. Germline V CDR1 and CDR2: MDHEN, SYDVKM. This CDR3 comprises 13 residues. CDR3 protein: CASSLGGQSLQYF. CDR3 nucleotides: TGTGCCAGCAGTTTGGGGGGGCAGTCCCTTCAGTACTTC.

The table lists this clone with a few counts. The chain combines TRBV5-1 with TRBJ1-1; D is uncertain. The germline V gene encodes CDR1 SGHRS and CDR2 YFSETQ. The V gene lost 4 bases and the J gene lost 6 bases, with 13 bases spanning the gap. The CDR3 has 13 amino acids. CDR3 protein: CASSPDRRSEAFF. The CDR3 DNA reads TGCGCCAGCAGCCCTGACCGGCGGTCTGAAGCTTTCTTT.

The chain is built from TRBV27 and TRBJ2-3, with 7 bases that match TRBD1. After removal of 2 bases from V and 5 bases from J, the junction contained 1 base not matched to a gene. The CDR3 is 13 amino acids. CDR1 is MNHEY, CDR2 SMNVEV, per germline (reference sequence). The CDR3 spells CASSLDREDTQYF. DNA for the CDR3: TGTGCCAGCAGTTTAGACAGGGAAGATACGCAGTATTTT.

The chain has TRBV18 and TRBJ1-1; D ambiguous. This CDR3 has 13 residues. Trimming removed 6 bases at V and 0 bases at J, with 8 bases between. Germline V CDR1 and CDR2: KGHSH, LQKENI. CDR3 region: CASSPRLNTEAFF. In nucleotides, the CDR3 is TGTGCCAGCTCTCCGCGGTTGAACACTGAAGCTTTCTTT.

This chain uses TRBV7-9 with TRBJ1-1, with 7 positions matching TRBD1. Trimming cost V 5 bases and J 4 bases; bases outside gene matches: 7. CDR1 is SEHNR and CDR2 is FQNEAQ in the germline V gene (reference sequence). CDR3 length: 14 amino acids. The CDR3 nucleotides read TGTGCCAGCAGCCTACGGACAGGTAGCACTGAAGCTTTCTTT. This codes for CASSLRTGSTEAFF.

This rearrangement joins TRBV4-1 to TRBJ2-5, with 9 bases that match TRBD2. CDR1 is MGHRA and CDR2 is YSYEKL in the germline V gene. The trim removed 1 base at V and 4 bases at J, leaving 13 bases unmatched. The CDR3 is 18 residues long. CDR3 nucleotides: TGCGCCAGCAGCCAAGTTCGAGGGGGTAGCGGGAGCATAGAGACCCAGTACTTC. Protein sequence: CASSQVRGGSGSIETQYF.

The V call is TRBV2, the J call TRBJ2-2; 9 bases fit TRBD1. J gave up 9 bases and V 5 bases, and 4 bases lay outside the gene matches. Germline V CDR1 and CDR2: SNHLY, FYNNEI. The CDR3 is made up of 13 amino acids. The CDR3 nucleotides are TGTGCCAGCAGTTTAACAGGGGGCCGGGAGCTGTTTTTT. Protein product: CASSLTGGRELFF.

This clone was seen more than once but under ten times. The chain links TRBV2 to TRBJ1-4; 9 bases are a match to TRBD1. Germline-derived CDR1 and CDR2 are SNHLY and FYNNEI. V lost 2 bases to trimming and J lost 7 bases; unmatched junction nucleotides: 8. The CDR3 runs to 16 residues. The CDR3, as DNA: TGTGCCAGCAGTGAATGGACAGGGGTGGGAGGTGAAAAACTGTTTTTT. Its translation: CASSEWTGVGGEKLFF.

This chain links TRBV7-2 with TRBJ2-3; TRBD1 matches at 8 bases. CDR1 is SGHTA, CDR2 FQGNSA, per germline. V trimming: 5 bases; J trimming: 6 bases; junction bases outside the gene matches: 10. This CDR3 is 15 amino acids long. Here the CDR3 reads CASSRRQGLVDTQYF. In DNA form, the CDR3 reads TGTGCCAGCAGCCGGAGACAGGGGCTCGTGGATACGCAGTATTTT.